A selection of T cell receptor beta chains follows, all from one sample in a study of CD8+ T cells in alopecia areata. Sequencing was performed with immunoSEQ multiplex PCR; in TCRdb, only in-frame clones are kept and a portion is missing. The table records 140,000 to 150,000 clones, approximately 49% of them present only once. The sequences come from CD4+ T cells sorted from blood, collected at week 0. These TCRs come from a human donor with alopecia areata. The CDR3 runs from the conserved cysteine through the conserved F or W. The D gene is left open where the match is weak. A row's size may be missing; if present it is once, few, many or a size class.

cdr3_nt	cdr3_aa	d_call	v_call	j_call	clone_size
TGCAGTGCTAGCTACAATGAGCAGTTCTTC	CSASYNEQFF	-	TRBV20-1	TRBJ2-1	-
TGTGCCAGCAGCGTAGGGGGCAGGGGCTTCGCTGGAAACACCATATATTTT	CASSVGGRGFAGNTIYF	-	TRBV9	TRBJ1-3	few
TGTGCCAGCAGCTTGCGACAGGGACTCGAGCAGTACTTC	CASSLRQGLEQYF	-	TRBV7-3	TRBJ2-7	few
TGTGCCAGCAGCTTAGGACAGGATCATGGCTACACCTTC	CASSLGQDHGYTF	-	TRBV7-9	TRBJ1-2	-
TGTGCCAGCAGCACCATTTATTATGGCTACACCTTC	CASSTIYYGYTF	-	TRBV28	TRBJ1-2	few
TGTGCCAGCAGCTCAGCGGGAGCGGTGCGCGAGCAGTACTTC	CASSSAGAVREQYF	TRBD2	TRBV7-2	TRBJ2-7	few
TGTGCCAGCAGTTTGTCCGGACAGGGGGTTTACAATGAGCAGTTCTTC	CASSLSGQGVYNEQFF	TRBD1	TRBV28	TRBJ2-1	-
TGTGCCACCAGCAGAGGACAGGAATACGAGCAGTACTTC	CATSRGQEYEQYF	-	TRBV15	TRBJ2-7	few
TGTGCCAGCAGCCAAGATCACGGGGGAAACTACAATGAGCAGTTCTTC	CASSQDHGGNYNEQFF	-	TRBV4-2	TRBJ2-1	-
TGTGCCAGCAGCCTCCGGGCAGGGGTTGCCAAAAACATTCAGTACTTC	CASSLRAGVAKNIQYF	-	TRBV7-2	TRBJ2-4	few
TGCGGCGTTGTATATAACGCAGGCTTCGAAGCTTTCTTT	CGVVYNAGFEAFF	-	TRBV29-1	TRBJ1-1	-
TGTGCCAGCAGAGCTACAGGGCGGGCTTCCTACGAGCAGTACTTC	CASRATGRASYEQYF	-	TRBV28	TRBJ2-7	-
TGTGCCACCAGTACCGTTATGAACACTGAAGCTTTCTTT	CATSTVMNTEAFF	-	TRBV15	TRBJ1-1	-
TGCGCCAGCAGCCAACCCGGGGGCATAAGCACAGATACGCAGTATTTT	CASSQPGGISTDTQYF	-	TRBV4-1	TRBJ2-3	-
TGCGCCAGCAGCACCATTACAGGGAGGGAGACCCAGTACTTC	CASSTITGRETQYF	-	TRBV5-1	TRBJ2-5	-
TGTGCCAGCAGTTATCAAGGGGTCCTGAACACTGAAGCTTTCTTT	CASSYQGVLNTEAFF	-	TRBV2	TRBJ1-1	-
TGTGCCAGCAGCTTACCGCTCTATCGGCAGAGCTCCTACGAGCAGTACTTC	CASSLPLYRQSSYEQYF	-	TRBV11-3	TRBJ2-7	-
TGTGCCAGCAGGTCAGGGACTAGCGGGATGTGGGAGACCCAGTACTTC	CASRSGTSGMWETQYF	TRBD2	TRBV27	TRBJ2-5	once
TGTGCCAGCACGCCAACAGGGGTCGGGGACACTGAAGCTTTCTTT	CASTPTGVGDTEAFF	TRBD1	TRBV27	TRBJ1-1	-
TGTGCCAGCAGCTTAGAGAACCCTTACGCAGATACGCAGTATTTT	CASSLENPYADTQYF	-	TRBV7-2	TRBJ2-3	few
TGTGCCTGGAGTATTCCAGGGGTTACCGGGGAGCTGTTTTTT	CAWSIPGVTGELFF	-	TRBV30	TRBJ2-2	-
TGTGCCAGCAGCCGGACAGGGTGGAACACTGAAGCTTTCTTT	CASSRTGWNTEAFF	TRBD1	TRBV11-2	TRBJ1-1	-
TGCGCCAGCAGCTTGACACAGATGAGCACTGAAGCTTTCTTT	CASSLTQMSTEAFF	-	TRBV5-1	TRBJ1-1	-
TGCAGCGCCACGGGACGGACCTCTGGAAACACCATATATTTT	CSATGRTSGNTIYF	-	TRBV29-1	TRBJ1-3	few
TGTGCCAGCAGCCAGCGACAGGGAAACATTCAGTACTTC	CASSQRQGNIQYF	TRBD1	TRBV7-2	TRBJ2-4	few
TGTGCCACCGGGACAGGCTACGAGCAGTACTTC	CATGTGYEQYF	TRBD1	TRBV15	TRBJ2-7	-
TGTGCCAGCAGCTCGACAGGGCAAGAGACCCAGTACTTC	CASSSTGQETQYF	TRBD1	TRBV7-2	TRBJ2-5	-
TGTGCCAGCAGCATACTAACGCCCCCAGATACGCAGTATTTT	CASSILTPPDTQYF	-	TRBV7-2	TRBJ2-3	few
TGTGCCAGCTGCTCACAGGGACAGACCCTTTACGAGCAGTACTTC	CASCSQGQTLYEQYF	TRBD1	TRBV2	TRBJ2-7	-
TGTGCCACCAGCAGAGATCCGCCGGGGGGCAATCAGCCCCAGCATTTT	CATSRDPPGGNQPQHF	-	TRBV15	TRBJ1-5	-
TGTGCCAGCAGTCTGGGGCCAGGGGGCAACTATGGCTACACCTTC	CASSLGPGGNYGYTF	TRBD1	TRBV2	TRBJ1-2	-
TGTGCCAGCAGCTTGGTATTGGCTAGCGGAGCCCAATACAATGAGCAGTTCTTC	CASSLVLASGAQYNEQFF	TRBD2	TRBV5-5	TRBJ2-1	many
TGTGCCAGCAGCTTTTTGAGGACCACTGAAGCTTTCTTT	CASSFLRTTEAFF	-	TRBV7-9	TRBJ1-1	-
TGTGCCAGCAGCCCGGACAGGGGGCTTTCCTACAATGAGCAGTTCTTC	CASSPDRGLSYNEQFF	TRBD1	TRBV27	TRBJ2-1	-
TGTGCCTGGACCCCGAGGGGTATCTATGGCTACACCTTC	CAWTPRGIYGYTF	-	TRBV30	TRBJ1-2	-
TGTGCCAGCCGATTCGACAGGGGGAATGGCTACACCTTC	CASRFDRGNGYTF	TRBD1	TRBV27	TRBJ1-2	-
TGCAGCGCGACCCGGGGGGGGTTGTGGACGCAGTATTTT	CSATRGGLWTQYF	TRBD2	TRBV29-1	TRBJ2-3	-
TGCAGCGTTGAAGGGTCAGCAGGGGGGGATGAAAAACTGTTTTTT	CSVEGSAGGDEKLFF	TRBD1	TRBV29-1	TRBJ1-4	-
TGCGCCAGCAGGAAGAGCTCTGGAGGGGAGACCCAGTACTTC	CASRKSSGGETQYF	-	TRBV5-1	TRBJ2-5	-
TGTGCCAGCAGCTTGACAGGGGGCAGCTATGGCTACACCTTC	CASSLTGGSYGYTF	TRBD1	TRBV5-6	TRBJ1-2	-
TGTGCCAGCTCACCACTCTACGAGCAGTACTTC	CASSPLYEQYF	-	TRBV18	TRBJ2-7	once